This record concerns one T cell receptor beta chain sequence. Its antigen is undetermined. V was shortened by 6 bases and J by 4 bases, with 12 bases between the two germline ends. In germline, CDR1 is MNHNS, CDR2 SASEGT. The CDR3 runs 13 residues. The sample comes from a study of regulatory T cells in long-lasting Graves disease. Study conclusions and caveats: The work looked only at peripheral blood and did not look at thyroid tissue. Persistent disease preferred TRBV28, TRBJ1-2 and TRBJ2-5; new disease, TRBV20-1 and TRBJ2-1.

Arm-PCR of CDR3 regions with iRepertoire HTBI primers generated TCR beta libraries. TCRdb reanalysed the multiplex PCR reads using MiXCR and keeps one entry per CDR3 protein. This sample yields approximately 250,000 distinct CDR3 sequences, of which roughly 18% are seen a single time; about 20% belongs to the top ten. Time point in this sample: newly diagnosed GD, antithyroid drugs for less than 3 months. The authors made the TCR library using RNA they extracted from PBMCs. Graves' disease diagnosis used American Thyroid Association guidelines. Source: peripheral blood mononuclear cells (PBMCs), taken at new diagnosis, from a patient treated with antithyroid drugs. The chain employs TRBV6-1 and TRBJ1-2, with a possible D match to TRBD1 (6 bases). This clonotype was obtained from a female donor with Graves disease. The DNA of the CDR3 is TGTGCCAGCAGGCTGGACAGTCTCTATGGCTACACCTTC. It encodes CASRLDSLYGYTF.